The 30 T cell receptor beta chains reported below all come from one sample, sequenced in a study of Ad26.COV2.S vaccination and SARS-CoV-2 variants (dated by TCRdb to the early 2020s). Libraries were constructed by the immunoSEQ multiplex PCR assay. Drawn from immuneACCESS, this table holds only the in-frame rearrangements with V and J called that TCRdb kept. Clones are partly lost; checked studies trace under half to an unresolved V gene and leave the rest unexplained. In this sample the table shows 440,000 or so clones, roughly 88% of which occur a single time. The ten largest clones capture under 4.5% of the sample. The sample's treatment or condition label, in plain terms: 15 to 20 received Ad26.COV2.S at low or high dose, single or two shots; roughly five received placebo; per-sample allocation not given. For vaccine and placebo recipients, the sequenced repertoires came from samples collected on day 63 after the first injection.

The material sequenced was peripheral blood, taken in a trial of Ad26.COV2.S vaccine versus placebo. The receptors originated from a person aged 18-65 years who received the Ad26.COV2.S COVID-19 vaccine or a placebo.

The chain is built from TRBV9 and TRBJ2-7, with D uncertain. V gave up 0 bases and J gave up 4 bases, with 5 bases separating them. This CDR3 contains 12 residues. Germline-derived CDR1 and CDR2 are SGDLS and YYNGEE. Here the CDR3 reads CASSVGAYEQYF. As DNA, the CDR3 is TGTGCCAGCAGCGTAGGCGCTTACGAGCAGTACTTC.

The chain recombines TRBV3-1 (or the pseudogene TRBV3-2) with TRBJ2-2; 7 nucleotides align to TRBD2. V lost 2 bases to trimming and J lost 4 bases; unmatched junction nucleotides: 4. Germline CDR1 LGHDT, CDR2 YNNKEL (reference sequence). CDR3 size: 15 residues. CDR3 residues: CASSQTSAGTGELFF. The DNA for the CDR3 is TGTGCCAGCAGCCAAACTAGCGCGGGCACCGGGGAGCTGTTTTTT.

The V gene is TRBV2, the J gene TRBJ1-6; 10 bases match TRBD1. Germline values: CDR1 SNHLY, CDR2 FYNNEI. The ends lost 2 bases at V and 8 bases at J; junction bases unmatched: 6. The CDR3 has 16 amino acids. As DNA, the CDR3 is TGTGCCAGCAGTGAAAAGTGGGACAGGGGACATTCACCCCTCCACTTT. Encoded protein: CASSEKWDRGHSPLHF. The full variable domain, rest sourced from reference TRBV2 and TRBJ1-6, is EPEVTQTPSHQVTQMGQEVILRCVPISNHLYFYWYRQILGQKVEFLVSFYNNEISEKSEIFDDQFSVERPDGSNFTLKIRSTKLEDSAMYFCASSEKWDRGHSPLHFGNGTRLTVT.

The chain employs TRBV11-3 and TRBJ2-2; D remains ambiguous. The CDR3 totals 12 residues. Per germline, CDR1 SGHNT and CDR2 YENEEA. V was cut by 6 bases and J by 6 bases, with 8 bases left in between. CDR3 residues: CASRYQSGELFF. DNA of the CDR3: TGTGCCAGCAGATATCAGTCCGGGGAGCTGTTTTTT. Complete variable domain (other parts from reference TRBV11-3 and TRBJ2-2): EAGVVQSPRYKIIEKKQPVAFWCNPISGHNTLYWYLQNLGQGPELLIRYENEEAVDDSQLPKDRFSAERLKGVDSTLKIQPAELGDSAVYLCASRYQSGELFFGEGSRLTVL.

This chain connects TRBV18 to TRBJ1-5; D is ambiguous. This CDR3 has 14 amino acids. Germline lookup yields CDR1 KGHSH and CDR2 LQKENI. The V and J ends lost 6 bases and 5 bases respectively, with 14 bases between them. The CDR3 DNA sequence: TGTGCCAGCTCCTCTGGGCAGGTGGATCAGCCCCAGCATTTT. Translating it yields CASSSGQVDQPQHF.

CDR3 coding DNA: TGCGCCAGCAGCTTGGTTGGCAGGGGGCAGCGGAGGGCCTACGAGCAGTACTTC. Translated, it gives CASSLVGRGQRRAYEQYF. The chain joins TRBV5-1 to TRBJ2-7; TRBD1 agrees at 8 bases. The germline V gene encodes CDR1 SGHRS and CDR2 YFSETQ. The trim removed 0 bases at V and 2 bases at J, leaving 13 bases unmatched. The CDR3 is made up of 18 amino acids.

This chain uses TRBV27 with TRBJ2-1; D gene ambiguous. Germline V gene lookup returns CDR1 MNHEY and CDR2 SMNVEV (reference sequence). V lost 1 base, J lost 0 bases, and 13 bases lay in between. CDR3 length: 17 amino acids. The CDR3 here is CASSLWSSRSSYNEQFF. CDR3 nucleotides: TGTGCCAGCAGTTTATGGTCCTCCCGGAGCTCCTACAATGAGCAGTTCTTC.

The J gene is TRBJ2-5, the V gene TRBV5-1; TRBD2 might be the D (6 bases). The CDR3 is 15 residues long. CDR1 and CDR2 from the germline V gene are SGHRS and YFSETQ. Trimming left V 1 base short and J 2 bases short, with 12 bases between. The CDR3 is CASSLTGGDQETQYF. The CDR3, as DNA: TGCGCCAGCAGCTTGACGGGCGGGGATCAAGAGACCCAGTACTTC.

The chain is built from TRBV19 and TRBJ2-5; 10 bases match TRBD1. Trimming cost V 5 bases and J 5 bases; bases outside gene matches: 8. The CDR3 is 15 residues long. CDR1 is LNHDA, CDR2 SQIVND, per germline (reference sequence). The CDR3 nucleotides read TGTGCCAGTAGTTCACGGACAGGGGGGCAGGAGACCCAGTACTTC. Protein product: CASSSRTGGQETQYF.

This sequence joins TRBV5-6 and TRBJ2-2; no firm D call. Trimming removed 2 bases at V and 4 bases at J, with 6 bases between. Germline CDR1 reads SGHDT; CDR2 reads YYEEEE. The CDR3 has 13 amino acids. CDR3 DNA: TGTGCCAGCAGCTTTCGGCCCACCGGGGAGCTGTTTTTT. This encodes CASSFRPTGELFF.

This chain joins TRBV11-2 and TRBJ2-3; D gene ambiguous. Deletions cut 3 bases from V and 3 bases from J, with 7 bases between. CDR1 is SGHAT, CDR2 FQNNGV, per germline. The CDR3 is 13 residues long. Here the CDR3 DNA reads TGTGCCAGCAGCTTCGTCCTGACAGATACGCAGTATTTT. Its protein is CASSFVLTDTQYF. Based on the CDR3 plus reference TRBV11-2 and TRBJ2-3, the full variable domain is EAGVAQSPRYKIIEKRQSVAFWCNPISGHATLYWYQQILGQGPKLLIQFQNNGVVDDSQLPKDRFSAERLKGVDSTLKIQPAKLEDSAVYLCASSFVLTDTQYFGPGTRLTVL.

The chain carries TRBV6-1 and TRBJ2-1; 10 bases are a match to TRBD2. The CDR3 totals 17 residues. Trimming took 4 bases from V and 6 from J; bases not matched to a gene: 12. In germline, CDR1 is MNHNS, CDR2 SASEGT. The CDR3: CASSARLAGVWGNEQFF. The CDR3, as DNA: TGTGCCAGCAGTGCCCGGCTAGCGGGAGTTTGGGGCAATGAGCAGTTCTTC.

This CDR3 is CASKEQGARAGGYTF. The CDR3 DNA is TGTGCCAGCAAGGAACAGGGGGCGCGGGCTGGGGGCTACACCTTC. The chain carries TRBV27 and TRBJ1-2; 9 bases align to TRBD1. CDR3 length: 15 amino acids. Germline V CDR1 and CDR2: MNHEY, SMNVEV (reference sequence). Trimming cost V 7 bases and J 8 bases; bases outside gene matches: 14.

The chain combines TRBV5-1 with TRBJ2-3; no firm D call. Between the trimmed V and J ends, which lost 1 base and 3 bases, there was a span of 12 bases. CDR1 is SGHRS and CDR2 is YFSETQ in the germline V gene. The CDR3 is 15 residues long. Here the CDR3 DNA reads TGCGCCAGCAGCTTGAATCCTTCGACTACAGATACGCAGTATTTT. It codes for CASSLNPSTTDTQYF.

This chain uses TRBV5-1 with TRBJ2-5; D gene ambiguous. V was cut by 0 bases and J by 5 bases, with 8 bases left in between. Germline V lookup: CDR1 SGHRS, CDR2 YFSETQ. The CDR3 sequence is 13 residues long. The CDR3 DNA reads TGCGCCAGCAGCTTGGGGGCCCGGGAGACCCAGTACTTC. Translated, it gives CASSLGARETQYF.

The chain is built from TRBV6-2 or TRBV6-3 and TRBJ2-3; TRBD2 aligns across 10 bases. V gave up 3 bases and J gave up 3 bases; unmatched junction bases: 3. This CDR3 contains 15 residues. Germline-derived CDR1 and CDR2 are MNHEY and SVGEGT. The CDR3 protein is CASSYASGRTDTQYF. CDR3 in DNA: TGTGCCAGCAGTTATGCTAGCGGGAGAACAGATACGCAGTATTTT.

This chain uses TRBV2 with TRBJ2-7, with D possibly being TRBD2 (7 bases). The CDR3 sequence is 11 residues long. Germline V gene lookup returns CDR1 SNHLY and CDR2 FYNNEI. The germline V and J ends were trimmed by 10 bases and 6 bases, with 13 bases remaining between them. This chain's CDR3 is CATRGGPEQYF. CDR3 bases: TGTGCCACTAGGGGGGGGCCCGAGCAGTACTTC.

The chain employs TRBV28 and TRBJ2-5, with 8 bases lining up with TRBD2. The V gene's germline CDR1 is MDHEN and CDR2 SYDVKM. V gave up 8 bases and J gave up 2 bases; unmatched junction bases: 16. This CDR3 is built from 17 residues. CDR3 sequence: CASLSLLAGGAQETQYF. CDR3 bases: TGTGCCAGCCTTTCCCTCTTGGCGGGAGGTGCGCAAGAGACCCAGTACTTC.

Here the CDR3 reads CASSLLAGGRNEQYF. The DNA of the CDR3 is TGTGCCAGCAGCCTACTAGCGGGAGGGCGCAACGAGCAGTACTTC. The chain is built from TRBV6-2 or TRBV6-3 and TRBJ2-7; TRBD2 matches at 13 bases. The CDR3 contains 15 residues. With 6 bases clipped from V and 5 bases from J, the junction kept 7 bases outside the gene matches. Germline values: CDR1 MNHEY, CDR2 SVGEGT.

This clone appeared a few times. The chain employs TRBV10-3 and TRBJ2-2; tentative D call: TRBD2 (6 bases). Germline CDR1 reads ENHRY; CDR2 reads SYGVKD. The CDR3 length is 12 residues. Deletions cut 7 bases from V and 5 bases from J, with 8 bases between. The CDR3 here is CAIKGGTGELFF. The DNA of the CDR3 is TGTGCCATCAAGGGAGGAACCGGGGAGCTGTTTTTT.

The V and J genes are TRBV5-4 and TRBJ2-5; the match to TRBD2 covers 7 bases. After removal of 4 bases from V and 1 base from J, the junction contained 10 bases not matched to a gene. The germline gives CDR1 SGHNT, CDR2 YYREEE (reference sequence). CDR3 length: 16 residues. CDR3 DNA: TGTGCCAGCAGCGGGGGGGTCCTCCAGCCCCAAGAGACCCAGTACTTC. This encodes CASSGGVLQPQETQYF.

In regard to this clone: The identical CDR3 is also encoded by other nucleotide sequences in the sample. V is TRBV28 and J is TRBJ1-2; 7 nucleotides agree with TRBD1. Germline V gene lookup returns CDR1 MDHEN and CDR2 SYDVKM. V lost 4 bases, J lost 3 bases, and 2 bases stayed unmatched. This CDR3 has 13 residues. For the CDR3, the DNA is TGTGCCAGCAGTTCGGACAGGTACTATGGCTACACCTTC. It yields the protein CASSSDRYYGYTF.

The chain has TRBV6-1 and TRBJ2-7; no clear D gene. The V end was cut by 1 base, the J end by 8 bases, with 15 bases between. The germline gives CDR1 MNHNS, CDR2 SASEGT. The CDR3 covers 14 residues. CDR3 residues: CASSEDTLDFKQYF. In nucleotides, the CDR3 is TGTGCCAGCAGTGAAGACACGTTAGATTTTAAGCAGTACTTC.

The chain combines TRBV6-6 with TRBJ2-7; TRBD2 might be the D (6 bases). The CDR3 runs to 13 residues. V gave up 6 bases and J gave up 3 bases, with 12 bases separating them. Germline values: CDR1 MNHNY, CDR2 SVGAGI (reference sequence). CDR3 nucleotide sequence: TGTGCCAGCAGGTCGGGACTTTACTACGAGCAGTACTTC. Protein sequence: CASRSGLYYEQYF.

This chain joins TRBV5-1 and TRBJ2-3; 10 positions agree with TRBD1. This CDR3 has 18 residues. V lost 4 bases to trimming and J lost 2 bases; unmatched junction nucleotides: 13. The germline gives CDR1 SGHRS, CDR2 YFSETQ. The CDR3, as DNA: TGCGCCAGCAGCGCCCGGCCCCCGGGACAGGGGTTCACAGATACGCAGTATTTT. Its translation: CASSARPPGQGFTDTQYF.

The rearrangement links TRBV28 to TRBJ2-5, with 7 bases matching TRBD1. With V trimmed by 6 bases and J by 5 bases, 18 bases remained unmatched. Germline loops: CDR1 MDHEN, CDR2 SYDVKM. This CDR3 comprises 17 residues. Written as DNA, the CDR3 is TGTGCCAGCAGCCCCCCATCGGGATTGACAGGGCGGGAGACCCAGTACTTC. It encodes CASSPPSGLTGRETQYF.

V usage is TRBV18 and J usage is TRBJ2-7; 7 nucleotides align to TRBD1. The junction had 7 bases not matched to a gene; V was cut back by 3 bases and J by 5 bases. The V gene's germline CDR1 is KGHSH and CDR2 LQKENI. This CDR3 has 14 amino acids. CDR3 DNA sequence: TGTGCCAGCTCACCTAAGACAGGGTCGGACGAGCAGTACTTC. Translated: CASSPKTGSDEQYF.

The chain combines TRBV6-4 with TRBJ1-2, with a weak D call TRBD1 (5 bases). From germline, CDR1 is MRHNA and CDR2 SNTAGT. This CDR3 spans 13 amino acids. Trimming removed 6 bases from V and 10 bases from J, with 18 bases in between. In nucleotides, the CDR3 is TGTGCCAGCAGCCCGTCCGGGACGCAGGCCTACACCTTC. Translating it yields CASSPSGTQAYTF.

V gene TRBV19 combines with J gene TRBJ2-1, with D unclear. The CDR3 length is 17 residues. The V end was cut by 2 bases, the J end by 0 bases, with 14 bases between. Germline V CDR1 and CDR2: LNHDA, SQIVND (reference sequence). CDR3 in amino acids: CASSILPFGVSYNEQFF. For the CDR3, the DNA is TGTGCCAGTAGTATACTCCCTTTTGGCGTCTCCTACAATGAGCAGTTCTTC.

This clone was observed a few times. The rearrangement joins TRBV19 to TRBJ1-1; D possibly corresponds to TRBD1 (5 bases). CDR1 is LNHDA, CDR2 SQIVND, per germline (reference sequence). With 7 bases removed from V and 7 bases from J, the gap between germline ends came to 19 bases. The CDR3 totals 14 residues. CDR3 DNA: TGTGCCAGTACTTCGTTCCAGGGAGGACATGAAGCTTTCTTT. Translation gives CASTSFQGGHEAFF.